The entry that follows covers one TCR beta chain sequence. Its antigen remains unidentified. The entry originates in a study of cytomegalovirus exposure and HLA in healthy donors. The wider study: In a later analysis, it was reported that the 110 or so validation repertoires had been produced on the same platform as the 700 or so repertoires belonging to the first cohort.

General observations from the study: Subsequent analysis found a tendency for first-cohort TCR clusters to co-occur within the 95 to 150 validation repertoires.

TCRdb's table, derived via immunoSEQ multiplex PCR, lists solely in-frame clones and lacks some. In the table there are some 160,000 clones, more than 85% of which are singletons. Germline V gene sequence: CDR1 LNHDA, CDR2 SQIVND (reference sequence). V lost 3 bases and J 6 bases, leaving 12 bases between the germline ends. The CDR3 runs 13 residues. The sequencing input was PBMCs. The sequence was collected from a man aged 18 to 29 in good health and CMV-seronegative. V usage is TRBV19 and J usage is TRBJ2-7; D may be TRBD2 (7 bases). CDR3 protein: CASSIGGQSEQYF. In nucleotides, the CDR3 is TGTGCCAGTAGTATCGGGGGGCAAAGCGAGCAGTACTTC.